These 8 T cell receptor beta chains were sequenced from one sample in a study of neurological immune-mediated disorders. MiXCR was run by TCRdb on the 5' RACE reads, yielding one entry per CDR3 protein. Of approximately 68,000 distinct CDR3 sequences detected, about 5% appear once; the ten largest clones hold over 2%. The source material was PBMCs. All receptors come from a woman in her 70s with multiple sclerosis.

There are many counts of this clonotype. The chain carries TRBV4-1 and TRBJ2-7, with 11 bases lining up with TRBD2. V shed 0 bases, J shed 5 bases, and the junction held 3 bases outside the gene matches. The CDR3 sequence is 15 residues long. Germline V gives CDR1 MGHRA, CDR2 YSYEKL. Here the CDR3 DNA reads TGCGCCAGCAGCCAAGATCAACTAGCGGGAGACGAGCAGTACTTC. Residues: CASSQDQLAGDEQYF.

This clonotype was seen at least ten times. J is TRBJ2-1 and V is TRBV29-1; 7 bases match TRBD2. V lost 2 bases to trimming and J lost 3 bases; unmatched junction nucleotides: 4. Germline values: CDR1 SQVTM, CDR2 ANQGSEA. This CDR3 is 14 amino acids long. CDR3 coding DNA: TGCAGCGTTGAACTAGCGGAGAGCTACAATGAGCAGTTCTTC. Protein: CSVELAESYNEQFF.

Many counts were recorded for this clonotype. CDR3 sequence: CASSQERLDTGELFF. CDR3 DNA: TGCGCCAGCAGCCAAGAACGACTGGATACCGGGGAGCTGTTTTTT. V usage is TRBV4-1 and J usage is TRBJ2-2; no clear D. Germline values: CDR1 MGHRA, CDR2 YSYEKL. The CDR3 extends over 15 amino acids. The germline V and J ends were trimmed by 0 bases and 5 bases, with 10 bases remaining between them.

This clonotype showed up many times. The V gene is TRBV7-2, the J gene TRBJ1-1; no reliable D call. Germline CDR1 is SGHTA and CDR2 is FQGNSA. V lost 4 bases, J lost 5 bases, and 11 bases lay in between. The CDR3 is 13 residues long. The chain's CDR3 is CASSSNWRTEAFF. The CDR3 DNA reads TGTGCCAGCAGCTCCAATTGGAGGACTGAAGCTTTCTTT.

J is TRBJ2-5 and V is TRBV9; D is perhaps TRBD2 (6 bases). Trimming shortened V by 3 bases and J by 5 bases, and 11 bases separated the two germline ends. Germline V CDR1 and CDR2: SGDLS, YYNGEE. The CDR3 runs 13 residues. The CDR3 DNA is TGTGCCAGCAGCGGAACGGGAGTGGAGACCCAGTACTTC. The encoded protein is CASSGTGVETQYF. The variable domain in full, completed from reference TRBV9 and TRBJ2-5, reads DSGVTQTPKHLITATGQRVTLRCSPRSGDLSVYWYQQSLDQGLQFLIQYYNGEERAKGNILERFSAQQFPDLHSELNLSSLELGDSALYFCASSGTGVETQYFGPGTRLLVL.

This clonotype was recorded many times. The chain combines TRBV5-6 with TRBJ2-2, with D possibly being TRBD2 (5 bases). This CDR3 has 15 amino acids. Between the trimmed V and J ends, which lost 3 bases and 0 bases, there was a span of 9 bases. CDR1 and CDR2 from the germline V gene are SGHDT and YYEEEE. DNA of the CDR3: TGTGCCAGCAGCTCCGGACTGACGAACACCGGGGAGCTGTTTTTT. This codes for CASSSGLTNTGELFF.

This clonotype has a count of ten or more. The gene calls are TRBV12-3 or TRBV12-4 and TRBJ2-7; 9 nucleotides align to TRBD1. With 5 bases clipped from V and 5 bases from J, the junction kept 10 bases outside the gene matches. The CDR3 is made up of 15 amino acids. Written as DNA, the CDR3 is TGTGCCAGCAGTCCAATGGGACAGGGACGCCACGAGCAGTACTTC. It translates to CASSPMGQGRHEQYF.

The chain has TRBV4-1 and TRBJ2-1; a weak D match, TRBD2 (5 bases). CDR3 size: 18 residues. V was shortened by 1 base and J by 1 base, with 17 bases between the two germline ends. CDR1 and CDR2 (germline): MGHRA, YSYEKL. The CDR3 sequence: CASSQAWPDLSSYNEQFF. CDR3 coding DNA: TGCGCCAGCAGCCAAGCTTGGCCGGACTTGTCTTCCTACAATGAGCAGTTCTTC.